Shown below are 25 T cell receptor beta chains from a single sample sequenced in a study of cytomegalovirus exposure and HLA in healthy donors. The study ran its PCR with 60 Vbeta and 13 Jbeta primers. Sequenced by immunoSEQ multiplex PCR; TCRdb stores in-frame clones only, minus some. The repertoire holds about 180,000 clones, with more than 70% as singletons. Sequencing used PBMCs. These receptor sequences come from a girl aged 5-17 years in good health and CMV-seropositive.

V is TRBV4-2 and J is TRBJ2-2; unclear D gene. The germline V and J ends were trimmed by 0 bases and 0 bases, with 8 bases remaining between them. Germline CDR1 LGHNA, CDR2 YNFKEQ. The CDR3 loop spans 16 amino acids. In DNA form, the CDR3 reads TGTGCCAGCAGCCAAGACGGCAGGACGAACACCGGGGAGCTGTTTTTT. It is translated as CASSQDGRTNTGELFF.

This chain joins TRBV6-5 and TRBJ2-5, with D hard to call. Deletions cut 0 bases from V and 2 bases from J, with 10 bases between. Germline V gives CDR1 MNHEY, CDR2 SVGAGI. The CDR3 is made up of 15 amino acids. DNA for the CDR3: TGTGCCAGCAGTTACTCGGGCAGACCTCAAGAGACCCAGTACTTC. Encoded protein: CASSYSGRPQETQYF.

The rearrangement uses TRBV11-2 and TRBJ2-1; weak D call: TRBD2 (5 bases). CDR1 SGHAT and CDR2 FQNNGV come from the germline V gene. The CDR3 has 14 residues. Trimming cost V 1 base and J 4 bases, with 8 bases left between them. CDR3 coding DNA: TGTGCCAGCAGCTTAGCCGGGAAGTACAATGAGCAGTTCTTC. It specifies CASSLAGKYNEQFF.

The rearrangement uses TRBV7-3 and TRBJ2-1; possibly TRBD1 for D (6 bases). The germline V gene has CDR1 SGHTA and CDR2 FQGTGA. The CDR3 extends over 14 amino acids. The V and J ends lost 5 bases and 6 bases respectively, with 14 bases between them. This CDR3 reads CASSLTGQINEQFF. CDR3 nucleotide sequence: TGTGCCAGCAGCCTCACTGGACAGATCAATGAGCAGTTCTTC.

There are a few counts of this clone. V usage is TRBV30 and J usage is TRBJ2-1; the match to TRBD2 covers 9 bases. Germline V CDR1 and CDR2: GTSNPN, SVGIG (reference sequence). The CDR3 spans 15 residues. V dropped 0 bases and J dropped 5; count of bases not matched to a gene: 5. Written as DNA, the CDR3 is TGTGCCTGGAGTGTAGTTGGACTAGCGCACAATGAGCAGTTCTTC. Translation gives CAWSVVGLAHNEQFF.

The chain couples TRBV6-5 to TRBJ1-4; D possibly corresponds to TRBD1 (6 bases). In germline, CDR1 is MNHEY, CDR2 SVGAGI. The CDR3 runs 13 residues. Between the trimmed V and J ends, which lost 6 bases and 8 bases, there was a span of 13 bases. This chain's CDR3 is CASSRDRTEKLFF. The CDR3 DNA follows: TGTGCCAGCAGCCGCGACAGGACGGAAAAACTGTTTTTT.

This chain links TRBV19 with TRBJ1-1, with D perhaps matching TRBD1 (5 bases). This CDR3 has 15 amino acids. CDR1 is LNHDA, CDR2 SQIVND, per germline (reference sequence). The V gene lost 1 base and the J gene lost 3 bases, with 12 bases spanning the gap. For the CDR3, the DNA is TGTGCCAGTAGTATAGCAAACAGGTTTGACACTGAAGCTTTCTTT. This sequence encodes CASSIANRFDTEAFF.

J is TRBJ1-2 and V is TRBV6-4; 8 bases line up with TRBD1. With 6 bases clipped from V and 2 bases from J, the junction kept 5 bases outside the gene matches. The germline V gene encodes CDR1 MRHNA and CDR2 SNTAGT. There are 14 residues in the CDR3. The CDR3 sequence is CASSRTGNNYGYTF. In DNA form, the CDR3 reads TGTGCCAGCAGCCGGACAGGGAACAACTATGGCTACACCTTC.

The chain couples TRBV19 to TRBJ1-4; D is unclear. V dropped 5 bases and J dropped 6 bases, with 7 bases sitting between them. The germline V gene encodes CDR1 LNHDA and CDR2 SQIVND (reference sequence). The CDR3 consists of 12 residues. The CDR3 protein is CASSLFDEKLFF. DNA for the CDR3: TGTGCCAGTAGTCTCTTCGATGAAAAACTGTTTTTT.

The genes are TRBV6-5 and TRBJ2-7, with 8 bases identical to TRBD2. This CDR3 is built from 14 residues. The V gene's germline CDR1 is MNHEY and CDR2 SVGAGI. Losses at the gene ends were 9 bases for V and 1 base for J; bases not matched to a gene: 8. CDR3 bases: TGTGCCAGTGCCTTAGCGGGGCCATCCTACGAGCAGTACTTC. The encoded protein is CASALAGPSYEQYF.

The chain recombines TRBV5-6 with TRBJ2-7, with 9 bases that match TRBD1. The ends lost 2 bases at V and 3 bases at J; junction bases unmatched: 9. Germline V lookup: CDR1 SGHDT, CDR2 YYEEEE. The length of the CDR3 is 16 residues. CDR3 in amino acids: CASSLRPGTGIYEQYF. CDR3 nucleotide sequence: TGTGCCAGCAGCTTACGACCGGGGACAGGGATCTACGAGCAGTACTTC.

In DNA, the CDR3 is TGTGCCAGCCCTGACGGCGGTCTAGCGGGTCGAGAGACCCAGTACTTC. Amino acid sequence: CASPDGGLAGRETQYF. V and J are TRBV2 and TRBJ2-5; 8 bases agree with TRBD2. The CDR3 runs 16 residues. From germline, CDR1 is SNHLY and CDR2 FYNNEI. V trimming: 8 bases; J trimming: 4 bases; junction bases outside the gene matches: 15.

This clone has just one count. The V gene is TRBV25-1, the J gene TRBJ2-2, with a possible D match to TRBD1 (6 bases). CDR1 and CDR2 (germline): MGHDK, SYGVNS. Trimming removed 6 bases from V and 5 bases from J, with 10 bases in between. CDR3 length: 13 amino acids. The CDR3 DNA sequence: TGTGCCAGCAGCTTAGGGGGTACCGGGGAGCTGTTTTTT. Protein: CASSLGGTGELFF.

The chain combines TRBV18 with TRBJ2-1; D gene unclear. There are 13 residues in the CDR3. Germline loops: CDR1 KGHSH, CDR2 LQKENI. Trimming shortened V by 1 base and J by 9 bases, and 10 bases separated the two germline ends. CDR3 nucleotides: TGTGCCAGCTCACCACTTCGTACAGTTGAGCAGTTCTTC. Its translation: CASSPLRTVEQFF.

J is TRBJ2-3 and V is TRBV5-1; TRBD1 matches at 8 bases. CDR1 and CDR2 (germline): SGHRS, YFSETQ. This CDR3 has 14 residues. V shed 4 bases, J shed 6 bases, and the junction held 7 bases outside the gene matches. CDR3 coding DNA: TGCGCCAGCAGCCCTTCAGGGGGCTGGGATACGCAGTATTTT. Protein: CASSPSGGWDTQYF.

This clone was recorded only once. The J gene is TRBJ2-2, the V gene TRBV5-1; D not resolved. V was pared by 1 base and J by 6 bases, with 4 bases between. Looked up from germline, CDR1 is SGHRS and CDR2 is YFSETQ. This CDR3 has 12 residues. Written as DNA, the CDR3 is TGCGCCAGCAGCTTGCGGTCCGGGGAGCTGTTTTTT. This codes for CASSLRSGELFF.

The genes are TRBV7-9 and TRBJ2-1; perhaps TRBD2 as D (6 bases). Germline CDR1 and CDR2: SEHNR and FQNEAQ (reference sequence). The length of the CDR3 is 13 residues. V lost 11 bases, J lost 3 bases, and 14 bases lay in between. This CDR3 is CAARRGGYNEQFF. The CDR3 bases are TGTGCCGCCAGGAGGGGCGGCTACAATGAGCAGTTCTTC.

The V and J genes are TRBV7-8 and TRBJ1-1; D ambiguous. Deletions cut 1 base from V and 5 bases from J, with 14 bases between. Germline V gene data show CDR1 as SGHVS and CDR2 as FQNEAQ. The CDR3 loop spans 15 amino acids. The CDR3, as DNA: TGTGCCAGCAGCTTAGTCAAGGCAGGAAGAACTGAAGCTTTCTTT. Its translation: CASSLVKAGRTEAFF.

This chain uses TRBV4-3 with TRBJ1-2; 10 bases map to TRBD1. V shed 3 bases, J shed 1 base, and the junction held 8 bases outside the gene matches. CDR1 is LGHNA, CDR2 YSLEER, per germline. The CDR3 is 17 amino acids. The CDR3 loop is CASSHGSGQGYNYGYTF. CDR3 sequence (DNA): TGCGCCAGCAGCCATGGTTCGGGACAGGGGTATAACTATGGCTACACCTTC.

The rearrangement uses TRBV4-1 and TRBJ1-1; D perhaps matches TRBD1 (6 bases). Germline V gene data show CDR1 as MGHRA and CDR2 as YSYEKL. V dropped 1 base and J dropped 4 bases, with 13 bases sitting between them. The CDR3 is 15 residues long. The chain's CDR3 is CASSQAKGGVTEAFF. CDR3 in DNA: TGCGCCAGCAGCCAAGCCAAAGGGGGGGTCACTGAAGCTTTCTTT.

The genes are TRBV12-5 and TRBJ1-1; TRBD1 is a possible D gene (6 bases). The CDR3 is made up of 15 amino acids. Germline loops: CDR1 LGHNT, CDR2 FRNRAP. The ends were cut back, 6 bases at V and 2 bases at J, with 16 bases in the middle. The CDR3 loop is CASGGGHEGNTEAFF. The CDR3 DNA is TGTGCTAGTGGGGGGGGGCATGAGGGAAACACTGAAGCTTTCTTT.

The V call is TRBV4-3, the J call TRBJ2-2; no clear D. Trimming shortened V by 1 base and J by 6 bases, and 9 bases separated the two germline ends. Germline assignment: CDR1 LGHNA and CDR2 YSLEER. CDR3 size: 14 residues. CDR3 nucleotides: TGCGCCAGCAGCCAAGTTGGAGAGGCCGGGGAGCTGTTTTTT. This sequence encodes CASSQVGEAGELFF.

The V gene is TRBV10-2, the J gene TRBJ2-7; 12 bases fit TRBD1. J was trimmed by 4 bases and V by 4 bases; bases with no gene match: 5. The CDR3 has 15 amino acids. Germline values: CDR1 WSHSY, CDR2 SAAADI. The CDR3 DNA sequence: TGCGCCAGCAGTGGCCCGGGACAGGGGGCTTACGAGCAGTACTTC. This codes for CASSGPGQGAYEQYF.

The chain uses TRBV10-3 and TRBJ2-1; a weak D match, TRBD1 (6 bases). The CDR3 contains 16 residues. The germline V gene encodes CDR1 ENHRY and CDR2 SYGVKD. Trimming cost V 4 bases and J 7 bases, with 20 bases left between them. CDR3 sequence reads: CAISVPDSLPKNEQFF. The CDR3 DNA reads TGTGCCATCAGTGTTCCGGACAGCTTACCTAAAAATGAGCAGTTCTTC.

In its sample, this clone was seen a few times. The chain combines TRBV5-6 with TRBJ1-2; D unclear. Deletions cut 0 bases from V and 2 bases from J, with 11 bases between. CDR3 length: 15 residues. Germline assignment: CDR1 SGHDT and CDR2 YYEEEE. The CDR3 nucleotides are TGTGCCAGCAGCTTGGCCTGGGCAGCAAACTATGGCTACACCTTC. Translated, it gives CASSLAWAANYGYTF.